Listed below are T cell receptor beta chains from one sample, sequenced in a study of T cells in Graves' hyperthyroidism and ophthalmopathy. Each CDR3 protein gets one entry after TCRdb re-called the multiplex PCR reads with MiXCR. Here the sample spans about 37,000 distinct CDR3 sequences, 52% being singletons. The sample taken for sequencing was blood. The receptors were gathered from a man in his forties with Graves' ophthalmopathy. The conserved cysteine and the conserved F or W are not part of the CDR3 here. Each record gives: V gene, J gene, CDR3 protein.

TRBV29-1	TRBJ2-5	SVDSLQETQY
TRBV5-6	TRBJ1-4	ASSRRVADEKLF
TRBV20-1	TRBJ2-3	SARVVGEADTQY
TRBV5-1	TRBJ2-7	TSGEPGTYEQY
TRBV7-2	TRBJ2-2	ASSRESGERIGGELF
TRBV29-1	TRBJ2-3	SGNPGSGVPNTQY
TRBV15	TRBJ2-1	ATSRDMGSSYNEQF
TRBV7-9	TRBJ2-1	ASTGGKNEQF
TRBV7-6	TRBJ2-5	ASSLAGTGTSKETQY
TRBV7-2	TRBJ2-5	ASSPRHETQY
TRBV4-1	TRBJ2-1	ASSRAGTYNEQF
TRBV6-5	TRBJ1-1	ASRGTANTEAF
TRBV5-6	TRBJ2-7	ASSRWVNSEQY
TRBV19	TRBJ2-2	ASKGTSGPTGELF
TRBV5-6	TRBJ2-5	ASSLIAGVETQY